Listed here is a single T cell receptor beta chain. The clone's antigen remains unknown. Base qualities are not recorded, but no much larger clone differs from it by a single base. This record comes from a study of blood T cell repertoires in COVID-19 (dated by TCRdb to 2019 to 2021). For the study in its entirety: Samples from collaborators originated in the United States, Italy and Spain and spanned both the acute and convalescent phases of COVID-19. The material from the prospective study consisted of cDNA or gDNA derived from T cells, B-cell-depleted T cells, or PBMCs. Subjects who had been exposed to COVID-19, were actively infected with it, or had recovered from it provided the deeply sampled blood TCRbeta repertoires that made up the dataset. A freely available public database, intended as a resource for researchers studying the immune response to SARS-CoV-2, is where the repertoires were released. The samples were drawn from two sources: the first 160 participants of the ongoing ImmuneRACE study, and 1,254 subjects contributed by 6 global collaborators. The sample metadata nearly always contained a de-identified subject ID, COVID-19 status, age in years and sex. Where available, HLA class I and class II types were obtained from metadata supplied by the sample provider rather than from assay-based typing. Broader findings and caveats from the paper: How much clinical and demographic metadata was included differed by source and by participant, and the metadata was provided uncurated.

The immunoSEQ Assay, a bias-controlled multiplex PCR, was used to amplify TCRbeta CDR3 regions from genomic DNA. The authors' analysis ran thus. Nucleated cell counts per sample were estimated from amplification of reference gene primers within the assay. Sequence reads were collapsed and filtered to measure the absolute abundance of every unique TCRbeta CDR3 rearrangement. For each sample, productive Simpson clonality was calculated by taking the square root of Simpson's diversity index across productive rearrangements. TCRdb obtained this table from immuneACCESS and retained in-frame rearrangements with V and J assigned. These tables miss some clones; where compared with another copy, unresolved V genes account for less than half of the shortfall, and the remainder is unexplained. Clone size and the V and J calls come from that table; the DNA yielded D and trimming. The sample profile shows about 440,000 clones; about 91% of them were found once. The top ten constitute around 12% of the sample.

At one collaborating source in Seattle, patients were enrolled during active infection and were followed longitudinally through the course of disease. Whole blood was collected in K2EDTA tubes by collaborating institutions according to the institutions' own protocols. For TCRbeta analysis, collaborator samples were shipped as frozen whole blood, as isolated PBMCs, or as DNA extracted from either sample type. CDR1 and CDR2 are read off the germline V gene (reference sequence) as GTSNPN and SVGIG. Inclusive of the bounding cysteine and phenylalanine, the CDR3 is 13 residues long. Of the read, only the CDR3 DNA is kept; its 39 bases are in frame from base 1. The junction carries 10 bases between V and J, which are trimmed by 4 bases and 6 bases respectively.

Material: peripheral blood. The chain joins TRBV30 to TRBJ1-6; perhaps TRBD1 is the D gene, with 6 bases matching. This clonotype was obtained from a woman in her fifties or sixties with COVID-19, enrolled during active disease. The encoded CDR3 is CAWNREGNSPLHF. The DNA sequence is as follows: TGTGCCTGGAACAGGGAGGGTAATTCACCCCTCCACTTT.